This T cell receptor beta chain was retrieved from a study of kidney transplant recipient with SARS-CoV-2 infection. TCRdb ran MiXCR on the reads and lists one entry per CDR3 protein. The sample records under 250,000 distinct CDR3 sequences, under 30% being singletons. CDR3 length: 17 residues. From germline, CDR1 is SGHVS and CDR2 FQNEAQ. About this clonotype: One junction end disagrees with the germline gene, perhaps due to a read error.

The sequence derives from a male patient aged 25-45 years who had COVID-19 and was a kidney transplant recipient. Some T cells may be the graft donor's. The chain carries TRBV7-8 and TRBJ1-2, with no clear D. Material: a blood sample, obtained at baseline and between days 110 and 120 from a kidney transplant recipient. The CDR3 region is CASSIIEFTRKTYSYTF. The CDR3 nucleotides read TGTGCCAGCAGCATAATCGAGTTTACCCGAAAGACCTATAGCTACACCTTC.